The 18 T cell receptor beta chains below were found in one sample sequenced in a study of blood T cell repertoires in COVID-19. Sequencing was performed with immunoSEQ multiplex PCR; in TCRdb, only in-frame clones are kept and a portion is missing. The sample has about 480,000 clones, roughly nine tenths seen once; the top ten hold more than 7.5%. Sequences were obtained from PBMCs or T cells enriched from blood (not recorded which). Receptors originate from a woman aged 60-75 years who had recovered from COVID-19.

The rearrangement uses TRBV25-1 and TRBJ1-3; D is uncertain. Germline-derived CDR1 and CDR2 are MGHDK and SYGVNS. The germline V and J ends were trimmed by 6 bases and 11 bases, with 17 bases remaining between them. The CDR3 runs to 13 residues. The CDR3 loop reads CASSTSRAAAIYF. CDR3 nucleotide sequence: TGTGCCAGCAGCACTTCGAGGGCAGCAGCCATATATTTT.

The rearrangement uses TRBV11-2 and TRBJ2-3, with D perhaps matching TRBD2 (5 bases). Trimming removed 4 bases from V and 2 bases from J, with 19 bases in between. Germline values: CDR1 SGHAT, CDR2 FQNNGV. CDR3 length: 17 residues. The CDR3 coding sequence is TGTGCCAGCAGCTCCCCCTGGTGGCAGGAGGTCACAGATACGCAGTATTTT. Translated, it gives CASSSPWWQEVTDTQYF.

This clone was seen once. The chain recombines TRBV5-1 with TRBJ2-1, with TRBD1 matching 10 bases. Germline V gene data show CDR1 as SGHRS and CDR2 as YFSETQ. Trimming removed 6 bases from V and 6 bases from J; junction bases left unmatched: 6. The CDR3 has 14 residues. This CDR3 reads CASKPGQGTNEQFF. CDR3 nucleotides: TGCGCCAGCAAACCGGGACAGGGGACCAATGAGCAGTTCTTC.

Here the CDR3 DNA reads TGTGCCACCAGTGACGACAGGGGAACAGCTGGGGCCAACGTCCTGACTTTC. Amino acids: CATSDDRGTAGANVLTF. The rearrangement uses TRBV24-1 and TRBJ2-6; 8 bases align to TRBD1. The V segment lost 4 bases and the J segment 2 bases; nucleotides outside the gene matches: 6. The CDR3 has 17 amino acids. Germline V gives CDR1 KGHDR, CDR2 SFDVKD.

The CDR3 nucleotides are TGTGCCAGTAGTATGCTGGGAGGCCCGTGGAATGAGCAGTTCTTC. As protein: CASSMLGGPWNEQFF. The J gene is TRBJ2-1, the V gene TRBV19; weak D call: TRBD2 (6 bases). CDR1 LNHDA and CDR2 SQIVND come from the germline V gene (reference sequence). The CDR3 totals 15 residues. The V end was cut by 3 bases, the J end by 7 bases, with 16 bases between.

V gene TRBV5-1 combines with J gene TRBJ2-1, with D possibly TRBD2 on 5 matching bases. Germline V lookup: CDR1 SGHRS, CDR2 YFSETQ. Trimming left V 5 bases short and J 8 bases short, with 14 bases between. This CDR3 has 13 residues. The chain's CDR3 is CASRRGRSHEQFF. CDR3 nucleotide sequence: TGCGCCAGCAGAAGAGGGCGCTCCCATGAGCAGTTCTTC. Looking up the rest from reference TRBV5-1 and TRBJ2-1 gives the full variable domain: KAGVTQTPRYLIKTRGQQVTLSCSPISGHRSVSWYQQTPGQGLQFLFEYFSETQRNKGNFPGRFSGRQFSNSRSEMNVSTLELGDSALYLCASRRGRSHEQFFGPGTRLTVL.

The rearrangement links TRBV4-1 to TRBJ2-3; 9 bases align to TRBD1. V gave up 4 bases and J gave up 4 bases; unmatched junction bases: 9. The CDR3 length is 16 residues. Germline loops: CDR1 MGHRA, CDR2 YSYEKL. CDR3 protein: CASSPTGTGSADTQYF. CDR3 nucleotide sequence: TGCGCCAGCAGCCCCACCGGGACAGGGAGCGCAGATACGCAGTATTTT.

A single count supports this clone. CDR3 in amino acids: CASSRTSGDLNEQFF. In DNA form, the CDR3 reads TGCGCCAGCAGTAGAACTAGCGGGGACTTAAATGAGCAGTTCTTC. This chain joins TRBV10-2 and TRBJ2-1; 10 bases are a match to TRBD2. CDR1 is WSHSY and CDR2 is SAAADI in the germline V gene. The CDR3 is 15 amino acids. V lost 5 bases to trimming and J lost 7 bases; unmatched junction nucleotides: 8.

The rearrangement uses TRBV4-1 and TRBJ1-4; D is undetermined. Between the trimmed V and J ends, which lost 1 base and 0 bases, there was a span of 15 bases. CDR3 length: 18 amino acids. Germline CDR1 MGHRA, CDR2 YSYEKL. The CDR3 is CASSQVLRIPSTNEKLFF. In DNA form, the CDR3 reads TGCGCCAGCAGCCAAGTTCTCAGGATCCCTTCAACTAATGAAAAACTGTTTTTT.

The chain employs TRBV29-1 and TRBJ1-2; 9 bases agree with TRBD1. The germline CDR1 and CDR2 sequences are SQVTM and ANQGSEA. The J segment lost 7 bases and the V segment lost 3 bases, leaving 18 bases of the junction unmatched. The length of the CDR3 is 17 residues. The CDR3 is CSVEFFGTGNGMGGYTF. The CDR3, as DNA: TGCAGCGTTGAGTTTTTCGGGACAGGGAACGGTATGGGTGGCTACACCTTC.

The gene calls are TRBV5-1 and TRBJ2-3; 8 bases fit TRBD1. The CDR3 is 15 amino acids. Germline CDR1 reads SGHRS; CDR2 reads YFSETQ. V shed 4 bases, J shed 1 base, and the junction held 5 bases outside the gene matches. CDR3 DNA: TGCGCCAGCAGCCGACAGGGGTTGGGCACAGATACGCAGTATTTT. Its translation: CASSRQGLGTDTQYF.

The CDR3 DNA is TGTGCCAGCAGCTCCACCGGGACAGCCTATGGCTACACCTTC. Protein sequence: CASSSTGTAYGYTF. The rearrangement uses TRBV7-6 and TRBJ1-2; 7 bases match TRBD1. The CDR3 sequence is 14 residues long. With V trimmed by 4 bases and J by 4 bases, 6 bases remained unmatched. The germline CDR1 and CDR2 sequences are SGHVS and FNYEAQ.

This chain links TRBV19 with TRBJ1-1, with D maybe TRBD1 (5 bases). CDR1 and CDR2 (germline): LNHDA, SQIVND (reference sequence). CDR3 size: 16 residues. The V end was cut by 5 bases, the J end by 0 bases, with 16 bases between. The CDR3 loop is CASSDRGLLMNTEAFF. The CDR3 bases are TGTGCCAGTAGTGACCGGGGGTTACTTATGAACACTGAAGCTTTCTTT.

The genes are TRBV10-3 and TRBJ1-6; tentatively, D is TRBD1 (6 bases). Germline lookup yields CDR1 ENHRY and CDR2 SYGVKD. This CDR3 has 15 amino acids. V lost 4 bases to trimming and J lost 7 bases, with 14 bases between them. The CDR3 sequence: CAISAPGHPNSPLHF. The CDR3 DNA is TGTGCCATCAGTGCACCGGGACACCCCAATTCACCCCTCCACTTT.

The chain uses TRBV12-3 or TRBV12-4 and TRBJ1-2, with TRBD1 matching over 7 bases. The CDR3 is 13 amino acids. V lost 3 bases and J lost 4; bases outside the gene matches: 2. CDR3 coding DNA: TGTGCCAGCAGTTTGGCAGGGGGCTATGGCTACACCTTC. This encodes CASSLAGGYGYTF.

The V call is TRBV24-1, the J call TRBJ1-1; D perhaps matches TRBD1 (5 bases). Trimming shortened V by 6 bases and J by 1 base, and 8 bases separated the two germline ends. CDR3 length: 13 amino acids. Germline values: CDR1 KGHDR, CDR2 SFDVKD. CDR3 sequence: CATSRDRNTEAFF. CDR3 DNA: TGTGCCACCAGTCGCGACAGGAACACTGAAGCTTTCTTT.

This chain joins TRBV29-1 and TRBJ2-2; D is unresolved. This CDR3 contains 13 residues. The ends were cut back, 5 bases at V and 0 bases at J, with 7 bases in the middle. Germline values: CDR1 SQVTM, CDR2 ANQGSEA. The CDR3 DNA is TGCAGCGTTTCCGACACGAACACCGGGGAGCTGTTTTTT. Translating gives CSVSDTNTGELFF.

In this sample, this clone turned up a few times. J is TRBJ1-4 and V is TRBV14, with D uncertain. The germline V gene has CDR1 SGHDN and CDR2 FVKESK. The length of the CDR3 is 13 residues. V was shortened by 5 bases and J by 4 bases, with 8 bases between the two germline ends. For the CDR3, the DNA is TGTGCCAGCAGCGAGGGATATAATGAAAAACTGTTTTTT. Its protein product is CASSEGYNEKLFF. Full variable domain (missing parts from reference TRBV14 and TRBJ1-4): EAGVTQFPSHSVIEKGQTVTLRCDPISGHDNLYWYRRVMGKEIKFLLHFVKESKQDESGMPNNRFLAERTGGTYSTLKVQPAELEDSGVYFCASSEGYNEKLFFGSGTQLSVL.